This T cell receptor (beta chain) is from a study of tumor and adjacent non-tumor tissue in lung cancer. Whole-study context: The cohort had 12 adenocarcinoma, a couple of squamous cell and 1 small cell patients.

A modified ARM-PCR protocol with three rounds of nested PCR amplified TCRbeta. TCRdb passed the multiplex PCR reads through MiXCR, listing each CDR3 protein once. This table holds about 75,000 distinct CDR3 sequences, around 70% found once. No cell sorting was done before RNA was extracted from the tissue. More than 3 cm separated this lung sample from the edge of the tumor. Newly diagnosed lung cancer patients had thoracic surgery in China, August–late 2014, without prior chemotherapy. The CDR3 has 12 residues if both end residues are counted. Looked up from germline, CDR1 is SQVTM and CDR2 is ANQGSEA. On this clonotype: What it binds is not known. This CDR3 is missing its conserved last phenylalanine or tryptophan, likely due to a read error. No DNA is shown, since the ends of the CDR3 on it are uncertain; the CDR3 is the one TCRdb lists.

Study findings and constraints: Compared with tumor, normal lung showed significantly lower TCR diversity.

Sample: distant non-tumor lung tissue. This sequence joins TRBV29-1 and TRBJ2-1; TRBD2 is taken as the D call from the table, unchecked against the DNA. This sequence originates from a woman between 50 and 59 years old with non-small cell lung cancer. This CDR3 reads CSVGTSGSPAFI.